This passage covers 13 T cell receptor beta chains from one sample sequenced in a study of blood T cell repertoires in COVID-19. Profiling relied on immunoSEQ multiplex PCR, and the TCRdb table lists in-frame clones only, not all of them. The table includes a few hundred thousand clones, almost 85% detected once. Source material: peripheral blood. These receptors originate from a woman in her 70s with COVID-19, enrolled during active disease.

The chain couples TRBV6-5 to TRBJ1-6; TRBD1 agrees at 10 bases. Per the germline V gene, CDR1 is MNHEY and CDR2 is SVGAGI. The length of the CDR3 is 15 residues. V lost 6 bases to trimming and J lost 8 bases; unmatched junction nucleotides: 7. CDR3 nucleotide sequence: TGTGCCAGCAGGACCACGGACAGGGGGGATTCACCCCTCCACTTT. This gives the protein CASRTTDRGDSPLHF.

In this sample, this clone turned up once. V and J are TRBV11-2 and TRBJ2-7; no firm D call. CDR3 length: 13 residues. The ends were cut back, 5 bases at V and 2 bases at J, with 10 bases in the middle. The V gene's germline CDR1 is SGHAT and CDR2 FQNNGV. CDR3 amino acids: CASSKNGPYEQYF. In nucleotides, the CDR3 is TGTGCCAGCAGCAAAAATGGCCCCTACGAGCAGTACTTC.

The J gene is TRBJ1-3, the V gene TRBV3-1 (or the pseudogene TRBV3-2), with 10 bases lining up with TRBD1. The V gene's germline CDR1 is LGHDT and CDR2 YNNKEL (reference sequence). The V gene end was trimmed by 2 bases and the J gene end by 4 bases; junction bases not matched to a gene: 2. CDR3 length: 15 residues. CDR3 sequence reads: CASSQSTGGGNTIYF. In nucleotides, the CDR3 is TGTGCCAGCAGCCAATCGACAGGGGGCGGAAACACCATATATTTT.

The CDR3 loop reads CASSRAPGFEGYF. CDR3 in DNA: TGTGCCAGCAGTCGGGCGCCGGGATTTGAGGGGTACTTC. The genes are TRBV12-3 or TRBV12-4 and TRBJ2-7; maybe TRBD2 (5 bases). The CDR3 runs to 13 residues. The germline V and J ends were trimmed by 5 bases and 12 bases, with 20 bases remaining between them.

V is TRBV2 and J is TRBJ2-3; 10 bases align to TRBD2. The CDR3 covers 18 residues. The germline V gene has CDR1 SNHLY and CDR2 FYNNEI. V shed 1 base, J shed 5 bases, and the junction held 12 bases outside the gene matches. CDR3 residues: CASSEGSSAGGPRDTQYF. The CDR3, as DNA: TGTGCCAGCAGTGAAGGGTCCTCAGCGGGAGGGCCTAGAGATACGCAGTATTTT.

CDR3 DNA sequence: TGTGCCAGCAGCCAGAATGGACTAGCGGGGATGGAAGATACGCAGTATTTT. Residues: CASSQNGLAGMEDTQYF. The chain has TRBV13 and TRBJ2-3; 12 nucleotides match TRBD2. There are 17 residues in the CDR3. Germline CDR1 PRHDT, CDR2 FYEKMQ (reference sequence). V shed 5 bases and J 5 bases; nucleotides not matched to a gene: 11.

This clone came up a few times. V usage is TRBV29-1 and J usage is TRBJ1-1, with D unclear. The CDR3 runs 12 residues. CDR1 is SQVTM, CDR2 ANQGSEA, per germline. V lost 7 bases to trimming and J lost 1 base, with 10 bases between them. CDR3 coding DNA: TGCAGCGCGCACCACGGGAACACTGAAGCTTTCTTT. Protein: CSAHHGNTEAFF.

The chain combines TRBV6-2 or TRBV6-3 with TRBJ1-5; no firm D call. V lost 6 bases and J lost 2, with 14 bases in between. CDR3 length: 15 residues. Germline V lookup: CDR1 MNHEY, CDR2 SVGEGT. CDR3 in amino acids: CASSSGGLGNQPQHF. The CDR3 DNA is TGTGCCAGCAGCTCCGGTGGTTTGGGCAATCAGCCCCAGCATTTT.

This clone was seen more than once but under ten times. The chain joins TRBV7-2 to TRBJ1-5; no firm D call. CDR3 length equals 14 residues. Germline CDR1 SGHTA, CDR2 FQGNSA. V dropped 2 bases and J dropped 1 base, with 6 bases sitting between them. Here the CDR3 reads CASSLTSSNQPQHF. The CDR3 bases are TGTGCCAGCAGCTTAACTAGCAGCAATCAGCCCCAGCATTTT.

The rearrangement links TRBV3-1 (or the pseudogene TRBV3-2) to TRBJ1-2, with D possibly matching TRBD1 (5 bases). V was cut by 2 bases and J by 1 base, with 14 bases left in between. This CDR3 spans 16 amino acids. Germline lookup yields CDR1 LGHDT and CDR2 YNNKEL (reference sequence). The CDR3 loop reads CASSQKASGLNYGYTF. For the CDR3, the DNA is TGTGCCAGCAGCCAAAAGGCATCAGGGCTTAACTATGGCTACACCTTC.

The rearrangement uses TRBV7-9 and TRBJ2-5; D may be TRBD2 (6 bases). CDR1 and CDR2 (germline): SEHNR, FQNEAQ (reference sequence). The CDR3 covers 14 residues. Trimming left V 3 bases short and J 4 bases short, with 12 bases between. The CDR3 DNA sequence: TGTGCCAGCAGCTTTACTAGCTTGGGAGAGACCCAGTACTTC. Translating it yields CASSFTSLGETQYF.

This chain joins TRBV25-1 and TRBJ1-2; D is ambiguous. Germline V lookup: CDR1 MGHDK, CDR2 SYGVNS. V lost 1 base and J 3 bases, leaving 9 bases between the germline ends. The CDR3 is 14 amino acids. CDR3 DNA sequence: TGTGCCAGCAGTGAATCGTACAGTGACTATGGCTACACCTTC. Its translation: CASSESYSDYGYTF.

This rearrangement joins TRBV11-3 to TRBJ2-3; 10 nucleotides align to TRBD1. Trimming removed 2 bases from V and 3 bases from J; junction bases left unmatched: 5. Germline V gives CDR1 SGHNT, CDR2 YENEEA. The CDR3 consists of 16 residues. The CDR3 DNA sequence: TGTGCCAGCAGCTTAACGGGACAGGGGAGGACAGATACGCAGTATTTT. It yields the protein CASSLTGQGRTDTQYF. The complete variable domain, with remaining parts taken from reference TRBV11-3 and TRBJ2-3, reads EAGVVQSPRYKIIEKKQPVAFWCNPISGHNTLYWYLQNLGQGPELLIRYENEEAVDDSQLPKDRFSAERLKGVDSTLKIQPAELGDSAVYLCASSLTGQGRTDTQYFGPGTRLTVL.